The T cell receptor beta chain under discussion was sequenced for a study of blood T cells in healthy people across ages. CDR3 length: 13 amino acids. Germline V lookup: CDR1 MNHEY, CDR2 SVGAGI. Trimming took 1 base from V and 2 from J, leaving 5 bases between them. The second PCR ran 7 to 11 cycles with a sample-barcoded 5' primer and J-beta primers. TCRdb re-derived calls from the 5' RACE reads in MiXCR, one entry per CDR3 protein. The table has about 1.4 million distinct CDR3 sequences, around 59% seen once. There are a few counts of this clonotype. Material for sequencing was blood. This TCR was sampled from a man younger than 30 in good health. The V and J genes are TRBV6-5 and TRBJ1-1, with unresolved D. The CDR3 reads CASSYLSNTEAFF. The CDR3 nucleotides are TGTGCCAGCAGTTACTTATCCAACACTGAAGCTTTCTTT.